The source of this TCR beta chain is a study of cytomegalovirus exposure and HLA in healthy donors (dated by TCRdb to 2015 to 2018). About the study as a whole: A later analysis indicated that the 100 to 150 validation repertoires were generated on the platform also employed for the 700 or so repertoires of the first cohort. To predict cytomegalovirus infection status, the study combined high-throughput TCR immunosequencing, statistical association of individual TCRs with disease status, and machine learning. The study was designed to test whether signatures of past pathogen exposure could be identified by cataloging public T cell receptors. A separate validation cohort of roughly 130 different subjects was used in addition to the 666-subject first cohort. Points the paper makes about the study in general: A later analysis found that TCRs clustered in the first cohort also tended to co-occur in the roughly 110 validation repertoires, with more than 90% of cluster scores above 0. The classifier was reported to diagnose cytomegalovirus status with high specificity and sensitivity in both the original and validation cohorts. In vitro tests confirmed that three of the cytomegalovirus-associated TCR beta chains recognize cytomegalovirus antigens. The study listed 150 to 200 TCR beta chains as associated with cytomegalovirus. It was suggested by the authors that the approach could potentially be generalized to other disease states and immunological phenotypes. A later analysis had no HLA typing for the validation cohort, so co-occurrence there was scored across all 130 or so repertoires. Across donors, most TCR sequences were observed very rarely, whereas some public TCRs were present in many individuals.

For CDR1 and CDR2, the germline V gene lists MDHEN and SYDVKM. V is reduced by 1 base and J by 7 bases, leaving a spacing of 17 bases between them. The CDR3 goes from the cysteine to the phenylalanine over 15 residues. Only the CDR3 region is kept as DNA, spanning 45 bases read in frame from base 1. The library was generated by the immunoSEQ multiplex PCR assay. As for the authors' bioinformatics: A statistical classification framework was built to diagnose cytomegalovirus status from the catalog of TCR beta chain sequences. Not all clones reach the TCRdb copy of this immuneACCESS table, which keeps in-frame sequences only. Checked studies attribute under half of the gap to unresolved V genes and leave the rest unexplained. V, J and clone size were drawn from that table, and D and trimming were deduced from the DNA. The sample records about 330,000 clones, roughly 88% of which are singletons. The ten largest clones take up about 0.91% of the sample.

The donors were included in the validation cohort of some 120 subjects, a group kept apart from the roughly 700-subject first cohort. A remark on this clone: The antigen it recognizes is unknown. No much larger clone exists at a distance of one base, and base qualities are not known.

This receptor chain uses TRBV28 and TRBJ2-7; perhaps TRBD2 is the D gene, with 5 bases matching. This clonotype was obtained from a woman under 30 in good health and CMV-seronegative. Sequencing was done on a sample of PBMCs. The nucleotides are TGTGCCAGCAGTTTATCCATACCGGGATCTATGGAGCAGTACTTC. It specifies CASSLSIPGSMEQYF.